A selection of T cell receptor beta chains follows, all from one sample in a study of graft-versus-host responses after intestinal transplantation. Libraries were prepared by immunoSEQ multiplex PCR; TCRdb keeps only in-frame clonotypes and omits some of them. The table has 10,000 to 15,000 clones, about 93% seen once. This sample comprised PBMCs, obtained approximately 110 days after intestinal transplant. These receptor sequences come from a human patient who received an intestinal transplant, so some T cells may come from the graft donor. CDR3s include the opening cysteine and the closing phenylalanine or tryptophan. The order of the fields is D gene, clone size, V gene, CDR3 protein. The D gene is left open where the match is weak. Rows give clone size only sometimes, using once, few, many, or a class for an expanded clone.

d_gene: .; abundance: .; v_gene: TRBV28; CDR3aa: CASSSPGSGNTIYF
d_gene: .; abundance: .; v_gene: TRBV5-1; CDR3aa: CASSPRSSYEQYF
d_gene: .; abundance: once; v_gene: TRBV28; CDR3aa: CASSPWGGRVNTEAFF
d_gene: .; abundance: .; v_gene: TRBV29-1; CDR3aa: CSVDSVSGGASYEQYF
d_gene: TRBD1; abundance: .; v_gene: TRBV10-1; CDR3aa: CASSVLVHGQGPEAFF
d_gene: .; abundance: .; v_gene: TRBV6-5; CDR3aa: CASSYASGDTQYF
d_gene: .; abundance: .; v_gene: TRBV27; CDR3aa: CASSLSGRVLTEAFF
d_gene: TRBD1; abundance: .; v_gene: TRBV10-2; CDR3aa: CASRGQGRKNIQYF
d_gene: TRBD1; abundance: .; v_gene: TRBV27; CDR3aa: CASTVTGTGLVEQYF
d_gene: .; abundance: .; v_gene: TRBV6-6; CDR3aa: CASSYSLQDSNQPQHF
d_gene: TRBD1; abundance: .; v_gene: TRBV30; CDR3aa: CAWSGGTGFETQYF
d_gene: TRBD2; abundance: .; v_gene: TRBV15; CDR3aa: CATSREAGVYTDTQYF
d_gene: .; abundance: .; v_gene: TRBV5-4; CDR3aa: CASSLGHPGANVLTF
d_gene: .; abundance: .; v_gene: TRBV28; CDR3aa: CASRMTGNNEQFF
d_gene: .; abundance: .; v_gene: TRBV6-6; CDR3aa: CASTPRPYEQYF
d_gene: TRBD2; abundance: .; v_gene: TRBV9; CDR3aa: CASSPWGGITDTQYF
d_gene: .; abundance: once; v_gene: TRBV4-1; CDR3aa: CASSQKSEQFF
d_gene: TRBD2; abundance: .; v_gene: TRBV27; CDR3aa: CASGKRDLSYNEQFF
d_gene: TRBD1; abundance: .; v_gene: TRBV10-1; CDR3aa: CASSEIRGHQPQHF
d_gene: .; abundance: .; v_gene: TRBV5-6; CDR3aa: CASSLAGGDYNEQFF
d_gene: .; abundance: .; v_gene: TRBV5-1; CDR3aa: CASSLSGRTSYEQYF
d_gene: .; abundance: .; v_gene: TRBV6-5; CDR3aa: CASSERGGDTEAFF
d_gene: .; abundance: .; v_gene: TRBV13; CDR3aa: CASSSGGARQETQYF
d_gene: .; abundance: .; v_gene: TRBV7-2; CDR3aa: CASSLRMTLLITEQYF
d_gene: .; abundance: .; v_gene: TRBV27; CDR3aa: CASSLGPPGPFFEQYF
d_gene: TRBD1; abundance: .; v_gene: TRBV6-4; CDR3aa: CASSGVGGQGEIFF
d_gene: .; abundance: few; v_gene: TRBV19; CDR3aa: CASSRFSSYEQYF